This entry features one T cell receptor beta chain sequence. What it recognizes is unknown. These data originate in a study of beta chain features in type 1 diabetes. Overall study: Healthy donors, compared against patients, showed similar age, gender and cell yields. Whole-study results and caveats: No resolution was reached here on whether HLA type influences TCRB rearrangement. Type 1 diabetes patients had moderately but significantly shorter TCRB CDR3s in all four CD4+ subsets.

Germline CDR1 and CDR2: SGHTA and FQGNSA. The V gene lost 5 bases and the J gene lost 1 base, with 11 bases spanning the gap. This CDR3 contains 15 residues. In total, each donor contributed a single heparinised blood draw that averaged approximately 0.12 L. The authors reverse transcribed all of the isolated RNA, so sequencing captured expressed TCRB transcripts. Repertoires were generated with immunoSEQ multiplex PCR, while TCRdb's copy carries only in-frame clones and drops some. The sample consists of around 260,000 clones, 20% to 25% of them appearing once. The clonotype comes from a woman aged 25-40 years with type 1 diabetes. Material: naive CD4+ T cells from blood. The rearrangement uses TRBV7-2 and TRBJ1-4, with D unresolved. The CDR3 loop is CASSALLRTNEKLFF. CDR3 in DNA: TGTGCCAGCAGCGCGTTACTGAGAACTAATGAAAAACTGTTTTTT.